A single T cell receptor (beta chain) is shown here with its context. Germline loops: CDR1 SGHTA, CDR2 FQGNSA. The CDR3 runs 18 residues. V was shortened by 2 bases and J by 16 bases, with 33 bases between the two germline ends. This sample was included in a study of blood T cell repertoires in COVID-19. Study-wide context: The United States, Italy and Spain supplied acute and convalescent COVID-19 samples.

Authors' processing steps: Reference gene primer amplification yielded estimated nucleated cell counts. Assay used: immunoSEQ multiplex PCR; TCRdb lists only in-frame clones, some missing. The DNA was the basis for D and trimming; V, J and clone size are from that table. This table holds approximately 290,000 clones, around 89% found once. The sample comprised peripheral blood. The clonotype comes from a man between 25 and 39 years old with acute or convalescent COVID-19. The chain combines TRBV7-2 with TRBJ2-1, with D possibly being TRBD1 (5 bases). Here the CDR3 DNA reads TGTGCCAGCAGCTTAAATGGGGCGACCGGGCTCTGGAGCGCTAAGGGATTCTTC. It encodes CASSLNGATGLWSAKGFF.